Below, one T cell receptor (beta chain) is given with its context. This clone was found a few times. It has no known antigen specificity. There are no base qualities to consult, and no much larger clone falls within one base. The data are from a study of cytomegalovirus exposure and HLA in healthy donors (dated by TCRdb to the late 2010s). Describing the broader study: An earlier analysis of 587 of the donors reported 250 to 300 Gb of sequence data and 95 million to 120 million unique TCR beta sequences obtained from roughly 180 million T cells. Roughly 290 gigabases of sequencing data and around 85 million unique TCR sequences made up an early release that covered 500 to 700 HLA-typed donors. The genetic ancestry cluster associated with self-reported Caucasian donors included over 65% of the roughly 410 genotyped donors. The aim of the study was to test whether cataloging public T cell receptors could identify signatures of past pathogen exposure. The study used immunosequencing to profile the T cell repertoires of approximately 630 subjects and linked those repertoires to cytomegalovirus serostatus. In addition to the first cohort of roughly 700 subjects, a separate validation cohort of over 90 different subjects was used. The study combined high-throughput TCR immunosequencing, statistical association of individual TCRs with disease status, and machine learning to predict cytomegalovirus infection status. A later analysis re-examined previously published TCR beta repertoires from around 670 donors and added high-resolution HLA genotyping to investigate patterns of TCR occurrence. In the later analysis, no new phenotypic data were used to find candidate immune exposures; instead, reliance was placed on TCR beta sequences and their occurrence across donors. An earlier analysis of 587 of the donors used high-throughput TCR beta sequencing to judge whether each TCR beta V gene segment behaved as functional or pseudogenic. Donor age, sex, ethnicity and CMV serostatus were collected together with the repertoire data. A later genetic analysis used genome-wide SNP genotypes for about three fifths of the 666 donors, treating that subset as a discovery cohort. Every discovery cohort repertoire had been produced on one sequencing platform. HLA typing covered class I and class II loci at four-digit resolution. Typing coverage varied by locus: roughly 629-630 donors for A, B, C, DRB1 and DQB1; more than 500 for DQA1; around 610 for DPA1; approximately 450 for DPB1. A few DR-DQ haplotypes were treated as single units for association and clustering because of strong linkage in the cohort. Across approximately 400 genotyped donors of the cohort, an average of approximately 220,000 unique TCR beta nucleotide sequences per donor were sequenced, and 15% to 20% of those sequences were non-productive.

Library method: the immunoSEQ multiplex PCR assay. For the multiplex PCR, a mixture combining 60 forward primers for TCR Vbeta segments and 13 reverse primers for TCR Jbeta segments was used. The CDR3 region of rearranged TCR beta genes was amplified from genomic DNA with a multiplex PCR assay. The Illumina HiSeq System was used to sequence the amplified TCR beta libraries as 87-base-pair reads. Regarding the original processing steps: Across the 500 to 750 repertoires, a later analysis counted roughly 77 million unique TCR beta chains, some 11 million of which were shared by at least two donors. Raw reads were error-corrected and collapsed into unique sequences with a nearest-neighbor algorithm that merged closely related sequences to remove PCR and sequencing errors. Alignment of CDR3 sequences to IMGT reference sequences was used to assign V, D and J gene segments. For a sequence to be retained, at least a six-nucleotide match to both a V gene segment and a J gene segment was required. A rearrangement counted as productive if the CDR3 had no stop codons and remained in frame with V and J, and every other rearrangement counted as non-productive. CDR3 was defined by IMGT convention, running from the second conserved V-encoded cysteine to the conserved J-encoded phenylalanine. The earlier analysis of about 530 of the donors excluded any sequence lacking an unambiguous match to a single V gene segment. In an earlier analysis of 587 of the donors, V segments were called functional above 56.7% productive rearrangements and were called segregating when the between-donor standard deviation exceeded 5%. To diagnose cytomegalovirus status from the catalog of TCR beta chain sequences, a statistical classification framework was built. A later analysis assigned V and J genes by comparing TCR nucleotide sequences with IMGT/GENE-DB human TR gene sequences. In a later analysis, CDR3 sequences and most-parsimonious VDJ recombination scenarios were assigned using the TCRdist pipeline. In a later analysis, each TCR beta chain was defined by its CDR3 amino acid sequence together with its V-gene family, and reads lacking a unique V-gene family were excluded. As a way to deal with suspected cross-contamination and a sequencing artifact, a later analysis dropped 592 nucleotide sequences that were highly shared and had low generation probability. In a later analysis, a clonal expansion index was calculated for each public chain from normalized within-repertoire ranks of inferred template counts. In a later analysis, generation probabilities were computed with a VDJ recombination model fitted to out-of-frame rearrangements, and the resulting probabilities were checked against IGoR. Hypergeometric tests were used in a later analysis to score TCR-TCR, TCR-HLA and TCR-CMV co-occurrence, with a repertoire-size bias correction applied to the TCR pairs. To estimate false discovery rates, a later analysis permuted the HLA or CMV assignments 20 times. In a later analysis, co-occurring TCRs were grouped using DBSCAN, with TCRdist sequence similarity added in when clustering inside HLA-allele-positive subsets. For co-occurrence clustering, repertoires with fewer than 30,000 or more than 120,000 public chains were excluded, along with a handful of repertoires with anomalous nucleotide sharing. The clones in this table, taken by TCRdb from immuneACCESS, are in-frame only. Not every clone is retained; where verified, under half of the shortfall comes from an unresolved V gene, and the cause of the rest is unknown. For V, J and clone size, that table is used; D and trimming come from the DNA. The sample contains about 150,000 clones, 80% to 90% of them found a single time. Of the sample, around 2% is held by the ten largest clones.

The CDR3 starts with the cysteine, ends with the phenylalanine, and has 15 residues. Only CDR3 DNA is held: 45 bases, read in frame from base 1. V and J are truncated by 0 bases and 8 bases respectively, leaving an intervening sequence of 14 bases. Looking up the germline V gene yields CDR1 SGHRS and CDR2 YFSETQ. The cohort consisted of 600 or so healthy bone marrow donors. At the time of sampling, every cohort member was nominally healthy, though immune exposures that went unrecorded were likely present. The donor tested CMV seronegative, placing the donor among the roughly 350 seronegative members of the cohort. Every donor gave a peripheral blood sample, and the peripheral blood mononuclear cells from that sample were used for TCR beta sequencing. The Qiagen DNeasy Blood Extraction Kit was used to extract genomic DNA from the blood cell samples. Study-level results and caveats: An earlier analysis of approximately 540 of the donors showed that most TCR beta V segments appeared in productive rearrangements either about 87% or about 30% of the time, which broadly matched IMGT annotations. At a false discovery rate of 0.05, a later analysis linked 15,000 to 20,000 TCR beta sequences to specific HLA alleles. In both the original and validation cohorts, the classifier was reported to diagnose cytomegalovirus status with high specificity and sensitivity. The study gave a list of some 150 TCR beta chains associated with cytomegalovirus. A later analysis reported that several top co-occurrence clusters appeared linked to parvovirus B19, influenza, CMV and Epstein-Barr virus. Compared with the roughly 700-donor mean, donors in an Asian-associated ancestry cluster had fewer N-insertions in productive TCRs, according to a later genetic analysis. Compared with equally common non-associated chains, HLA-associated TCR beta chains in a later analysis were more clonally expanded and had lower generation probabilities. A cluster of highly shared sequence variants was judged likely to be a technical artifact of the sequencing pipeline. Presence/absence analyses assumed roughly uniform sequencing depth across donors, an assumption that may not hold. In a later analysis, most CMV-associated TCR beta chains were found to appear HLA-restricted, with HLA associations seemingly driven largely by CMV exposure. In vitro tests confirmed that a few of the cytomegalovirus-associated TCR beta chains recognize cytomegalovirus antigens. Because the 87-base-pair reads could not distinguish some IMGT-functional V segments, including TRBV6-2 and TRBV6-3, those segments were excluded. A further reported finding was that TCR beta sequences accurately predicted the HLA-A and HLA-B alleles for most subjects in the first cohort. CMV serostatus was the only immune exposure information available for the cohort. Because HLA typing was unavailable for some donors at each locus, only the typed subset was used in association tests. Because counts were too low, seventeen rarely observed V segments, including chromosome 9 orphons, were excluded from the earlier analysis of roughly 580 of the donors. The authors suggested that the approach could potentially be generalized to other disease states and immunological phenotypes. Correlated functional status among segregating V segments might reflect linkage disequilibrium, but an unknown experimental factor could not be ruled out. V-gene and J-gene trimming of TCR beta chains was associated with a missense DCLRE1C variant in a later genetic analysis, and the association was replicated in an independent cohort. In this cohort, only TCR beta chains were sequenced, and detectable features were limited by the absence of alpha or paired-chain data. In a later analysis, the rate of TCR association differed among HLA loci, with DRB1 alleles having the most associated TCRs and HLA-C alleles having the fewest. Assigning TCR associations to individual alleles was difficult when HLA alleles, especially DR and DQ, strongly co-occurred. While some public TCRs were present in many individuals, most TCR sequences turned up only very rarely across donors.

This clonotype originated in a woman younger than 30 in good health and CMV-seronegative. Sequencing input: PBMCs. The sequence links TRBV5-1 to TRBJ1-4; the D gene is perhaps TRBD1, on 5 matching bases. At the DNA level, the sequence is TGCGCCAGCAGCTTGGCCAATAGGGGTCGGGAAAAACTGTTTTTT. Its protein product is CASSLANRGREKLFF.